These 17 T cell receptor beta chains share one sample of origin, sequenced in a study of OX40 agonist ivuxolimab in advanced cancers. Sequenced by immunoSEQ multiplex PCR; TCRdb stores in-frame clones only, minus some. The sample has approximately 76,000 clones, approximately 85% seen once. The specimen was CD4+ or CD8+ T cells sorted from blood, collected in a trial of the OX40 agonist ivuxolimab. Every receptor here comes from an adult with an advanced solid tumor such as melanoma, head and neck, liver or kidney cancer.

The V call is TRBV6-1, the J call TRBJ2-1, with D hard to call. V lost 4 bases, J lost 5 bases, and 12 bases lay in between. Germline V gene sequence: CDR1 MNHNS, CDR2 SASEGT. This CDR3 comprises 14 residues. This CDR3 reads CASSGHNPNNEQFF. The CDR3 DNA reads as TGTGCCAGCAGTGGACACAATCCGAACAATGAGCAGTTCTTC.

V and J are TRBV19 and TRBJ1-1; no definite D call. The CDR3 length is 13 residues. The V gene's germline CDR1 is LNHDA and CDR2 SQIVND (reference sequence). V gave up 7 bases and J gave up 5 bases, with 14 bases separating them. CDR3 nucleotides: TGTGCCAGTACCACTGATTCGGGGACTGAAGCTTTCTTT. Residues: CASTTDSGTEAFF.

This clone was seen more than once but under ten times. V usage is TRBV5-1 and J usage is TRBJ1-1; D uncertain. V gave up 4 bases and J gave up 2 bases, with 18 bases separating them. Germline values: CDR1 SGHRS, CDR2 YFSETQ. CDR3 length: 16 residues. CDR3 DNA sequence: TGCGCCAGCAGCAATTCCCGCCCCCCTGATAACACTGAAGCTTTCTTT. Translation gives CASSNSRPPDNTEAFF.

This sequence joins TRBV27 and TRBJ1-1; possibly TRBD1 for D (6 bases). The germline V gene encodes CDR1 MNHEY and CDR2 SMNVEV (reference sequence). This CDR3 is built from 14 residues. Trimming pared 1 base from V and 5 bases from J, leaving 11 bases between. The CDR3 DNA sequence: TGTGCCAGCAGTTTATGGGCAGGGGATACTGAAGCTTTCTTT. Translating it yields CASSLWAGDTEAFF.

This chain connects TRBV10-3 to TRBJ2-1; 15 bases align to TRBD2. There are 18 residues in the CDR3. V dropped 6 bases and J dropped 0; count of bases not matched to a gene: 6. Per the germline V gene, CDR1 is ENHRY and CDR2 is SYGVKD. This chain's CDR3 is CAIRPGLAGGSSYNEQFF. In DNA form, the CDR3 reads TGTGCCATCAGGCCGGGACTAGCGGGGGGAAGCTCCTACAATGAGCAGTTCTTC.

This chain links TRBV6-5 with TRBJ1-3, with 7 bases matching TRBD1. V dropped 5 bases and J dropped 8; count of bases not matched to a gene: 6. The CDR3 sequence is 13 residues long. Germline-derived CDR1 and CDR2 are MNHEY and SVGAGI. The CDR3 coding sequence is TGTGCCAGCAGTACATACAGGGGAGACACCATATATTTT. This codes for CASSTYRGDTIYF.

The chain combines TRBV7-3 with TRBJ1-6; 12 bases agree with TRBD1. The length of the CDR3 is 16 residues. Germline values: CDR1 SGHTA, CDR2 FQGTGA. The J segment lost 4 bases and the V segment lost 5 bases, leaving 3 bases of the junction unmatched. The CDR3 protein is CASSPGQGAYNSPLHF. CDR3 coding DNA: TGTGCCAGCAGCCCGGGACAGGGGGCTTATAATTCACCCCTCCACTTT.

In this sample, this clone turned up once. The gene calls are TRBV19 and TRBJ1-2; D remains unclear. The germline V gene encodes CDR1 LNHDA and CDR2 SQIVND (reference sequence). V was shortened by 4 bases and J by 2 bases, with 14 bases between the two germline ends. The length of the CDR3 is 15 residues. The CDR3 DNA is TGTGCCAGTAGTACGACGACCACTCAGAACTATGGCTACACCTTC. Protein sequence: CASSTTTTQNYGYTF.

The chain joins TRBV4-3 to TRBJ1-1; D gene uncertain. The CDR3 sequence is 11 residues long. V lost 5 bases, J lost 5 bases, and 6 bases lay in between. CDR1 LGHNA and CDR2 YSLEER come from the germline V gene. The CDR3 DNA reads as TGCGCCAGCAGCTCCAGGACTGAAGCTTTCTTT. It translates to CASSSRTEAFF.

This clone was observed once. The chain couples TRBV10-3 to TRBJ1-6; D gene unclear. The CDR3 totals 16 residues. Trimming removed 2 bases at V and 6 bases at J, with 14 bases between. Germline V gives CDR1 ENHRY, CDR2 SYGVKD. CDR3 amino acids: CAISESRTGGNSPLHF. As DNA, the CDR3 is TGTGCCATCAGTGAGAGCAGAACTGGAGGTAATTCACCCCTCCACTTT.

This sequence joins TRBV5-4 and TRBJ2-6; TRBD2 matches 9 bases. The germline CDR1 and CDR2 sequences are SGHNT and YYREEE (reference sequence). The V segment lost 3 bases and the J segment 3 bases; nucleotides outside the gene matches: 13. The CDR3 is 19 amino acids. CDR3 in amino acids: CASSSTGRGGRVGANVLTF. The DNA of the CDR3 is TGTGCCAGCAGCTCAACCGGGCGGGGGGGCCGGGTTGGGGCCAACGTCCTGACTTTC.

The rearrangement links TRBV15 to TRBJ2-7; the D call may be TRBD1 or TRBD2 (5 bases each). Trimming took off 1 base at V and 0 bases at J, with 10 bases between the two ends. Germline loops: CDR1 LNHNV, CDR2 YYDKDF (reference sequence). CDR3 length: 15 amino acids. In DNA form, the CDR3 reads TGTGCCACCAGCAGAGGGGGACCGACCTCCTACGAGCAGTACTTC. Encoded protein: CATSRGGPTSYEQYF.

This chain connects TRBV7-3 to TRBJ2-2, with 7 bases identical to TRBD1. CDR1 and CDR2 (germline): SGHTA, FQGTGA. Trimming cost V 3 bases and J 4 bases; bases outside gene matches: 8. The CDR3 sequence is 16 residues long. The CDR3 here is CASSFGQAWSTGELFF. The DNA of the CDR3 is TGTGCCAGCAGCTTCGGACAGGCGTGGAGCACCGGGGAGCTGTTTTTT. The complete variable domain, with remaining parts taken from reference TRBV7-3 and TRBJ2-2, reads GAGVSQTPSNKVTEKGKYVELRCDPISGHTALYWYRQSLGQGPEFLIYFQGTGAADDSGLPNDRFFAVRPEGSVSTLKIQRTERGDSAVYLCASSFGQAWSTGELFFGEGSRLTVL.

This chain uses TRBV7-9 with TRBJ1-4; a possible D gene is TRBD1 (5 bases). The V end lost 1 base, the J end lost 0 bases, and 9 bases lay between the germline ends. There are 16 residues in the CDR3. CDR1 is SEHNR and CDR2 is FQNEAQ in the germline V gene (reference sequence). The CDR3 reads CASSLGRGATNEKLFF. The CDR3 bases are TGTGCCAGCAGCTTAGGTAGGGGAGCAACTAATGAAAAACTGTTTTTT. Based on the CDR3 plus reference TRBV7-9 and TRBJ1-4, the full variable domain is DTGVSQNPRHKITKRGQNVTFRCDPISEHNRLYWYRQTLGQGPEFLTYFQNEAQLEKSRLLSDRFSAERPKGSFSTLEIQRTEQGDSAMYLCASSLGRGATNEKLFFGSGTQLSVL.

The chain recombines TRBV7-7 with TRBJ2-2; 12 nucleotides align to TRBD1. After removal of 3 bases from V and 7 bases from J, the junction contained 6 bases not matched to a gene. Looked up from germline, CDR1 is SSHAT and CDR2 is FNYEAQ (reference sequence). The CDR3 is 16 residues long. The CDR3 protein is CASSLGQGAEIGELFF. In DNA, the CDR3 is TGTGCCAGCAGCTTGGGACAGGGGGCTGAAATCGGGGAGCTGTTTTTT.

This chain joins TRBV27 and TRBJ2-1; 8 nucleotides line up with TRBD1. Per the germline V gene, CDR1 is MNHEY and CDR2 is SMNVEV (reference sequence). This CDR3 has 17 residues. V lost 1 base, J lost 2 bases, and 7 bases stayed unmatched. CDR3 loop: CASSLYPVQGAYNEQFF. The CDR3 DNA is TGTGCCAGCAGTTTATACCCGGTACAGGGGGCCTACAATGAGCAGTTCTTC.

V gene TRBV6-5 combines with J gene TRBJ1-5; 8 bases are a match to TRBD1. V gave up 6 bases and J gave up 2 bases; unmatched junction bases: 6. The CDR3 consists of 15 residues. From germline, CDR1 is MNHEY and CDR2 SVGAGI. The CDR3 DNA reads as TGTGCCAGCAGGTTCTCAGGGGGCGGCAATCAGCCCCAGCATTTT. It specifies CASRFSGGGNQPQHF.